Listed below are T cell receptor beta chains from one sample, sequenced in a study of relationships among human T cell subsets. TCRdb reanalysed the multiplex PCR reads using MiXCR and keeps one entry per CDR3 protein. This table has about 12,000 distinct CDR3 sequences, roughly 65% appearing once. Source material: CD4+ Th1 cells sorted from blood. The origin of the receptors is a man aged 40-49 years in good health. Both conserved end residues are part of each CDR3. D genes are given only for firm matches. Rows give clone size only sometimes, using once, few, many, or a class for an expanded clone.

TRBJ2-5 TRBD2 TRBV11-2 few 14 TGTGCCAGCAGCCCAGGACTAGCCGTCGAGACCCAGTACTTC CASSPGLAVETQYF
TRBJ2-7 - TRBV20-1 - 12 TGCAGTGCTAGAGTAAGCGAACTCGAGCAGTACTTC CSARVSELEQYF
TRBJ2-1 TRBD2 TRBV20-1 once 13 TGCAGTGCCCCCATGCTAGCGGGGAATGAGCAGTTCTTC CSAPMLAGNEQFF
TRBJ2-3 - TRBV7-9 once 14 TGTGCCAGCAGCAAGTCGCCTCCCGCAGATACGCAGTATTTT CASSKSPPADTQYF
TRBJ1-2 - TRBV2 - 14 TGTGCCAGCAATGGAGACACTACTAACTATGGCTACACCTTC CASNGDTTNYGYTF
TRBJ1-1 - TRBV27 - 17 TGTGCCAGCAGTCCCCGTTTCTCTTGGAACATGAACACTGAAGCTTTCTTT CASSPRFSWNMNTEAFF
TRBJ1-2 - TRBV12-3/TRBV12-4 - 13 TGTGCCAGCAGTAGGGAAGGCACCTATGGCTACACCTTC CASSREGTYGYTF
TRBJ1-1 TRBD1 TRBV30 - 13 TGCGCCTGGGGTGTTGACAGGGAGGGTGAAGCTTTCTTT CAWGVDREGEAFF
TRBJ2-7 TRBD1 TRBV6-6 few 15 TGTGCCAGCAGGGGAGGACAGGGGGGGGCCCACGAGCAGTACTTC CASRGGQGGAHEQYF
TRBJ2-1 TRBD2 TRBV11-2 - 16 TGTGCCAGCATCAAGGGCGGGAGTATGGGAGCGAATGAGCAGTTCTTC CASIKGGSMGANEQFF
TRBJ2-2 - TRBV19 - 14 TGTGCCAGTATGCCGGGGACTAACACCGGGGAGCTGTTTTTT CASMPGTNTGELFF
TRBJ2-1 - TRBV27 - 15 TGTGCCACCCTCCTTAGGGGGGTGGGGGAAAATGAGCAGTTCTTC CATLLRGVGENEQFF
TRBJ2-1 - TRBV12-3/TRBV12-4 medium-sized 15 TGTGCCAGCAGTTTTGCGACGGGACCCTACAATGAGCAGTTCTTC CASSFATGPYNEQFF
TRBJ2-7 - TRBV11-2 - 16 TGTGCCAGCAGTCTCTCGGGGGCAAGTACTACTGGCGAGCAGTACTTC CASSLSGASTTGEQYF
TRBJ2-5 - TRBV5-1 - 14 TGCGCCAGCAGCGCGGGGACAGCTCAAGAGACCCAGTACTTC CASSAGTAQETQYF
TRBJ1-4 - TRBV4-1 few 15 TGCGCCAGCAGCCGCTATGCCCGGGCTAATGAAAAACTGTTTTTT CASSRYARANEKLFF
TRBJ2-3 - TRBV28 few 14 TGTGCCAGCAGACCGGGACTGGCCACAGATACGCAGTATTTT CASRPGLATDTQYF
TRBJ1-2 - TRBV5-6 few 16 TGTGCCAGCAGCTTCCGGGGCGCGAAGGCTCGACATGGCTACACCTTC CASSFRGAKARHGYTF
TRBJ2-7 TRBD1 TRBV7-3 few 15 TGTGCCAGCAGTACGACAGGGGGATCCTCCTACGAGCAGTACTTC CASSTTGGSSYEQYF
TRBJ2-3 - TRBV7-8 once 15 TGTGCCAGCAGCTCGCACTCGCTCAACACAGATACGCAGTATTTT CASSSHSLNTDTQYF
TRBJ2-1 - TRBV14 - 16 TGTGCCAGCAGCCAAGATCGGGCAGGGGGGGACGATGAGCAGTTCTTC CASSQDRAGGDDEQFF
TRBJ2-3 - TRBV5-6 - 14 TGTGCCAGCAGCTTTGACCGTAGCACAGATACGCAGTATTTT CASSFDRSTDTQYF
TRBJ2-2 TRBD2 TRBV6-5 - 17 TGTGCCAGCAGTGATCAGACGAGCGGGAGAAGCACCGGGGAGCTGTTTTTT CASSDQTSGRSTGELFF
TRBJ2-1 - TRBV29-1 once 14 TGCAGCGTTGAATTGGGTGGAAGGGCCAATGAGCAGTTCTTC CSVELGGRANEQFF
TRBJ1-1 - TRBV5-1 - 13 TGCGCCAGCAGCGCAAAGGAGGGCACTGAAGCTTTCTTT CASSAKEGTEAFF
TRBJ2-1 - TRBV5-5 - 14 TGTGCCAGCAGCTTGGCTAAGTTAGGGGATGAGCAGTTCTTC CASSLAKLGDEQFF
TRBJ2-1 - TRBV11-2 - 16 TGTGCCAGCAGCTTAGCCCTGGATACAGGGAAAAATGAGCAGTTCTTC CASSLALDTGKNEQFF
TRBJ2-3 - TRBV5-1 once 15 TGCGCCAGCAGCTTCGAGCGGAAACCCACAGATACGCAGTATTTT CASSFERKPTDTQYF
TRBJ1-4 - TRBV14 few 14 TGTGCCAGCAGCACCGACGGATCGTATGAAAAACTGTTTTTT CASSTDGSYEKLFF
TRBJ2-1 - TRBV27 - 16 TGTGCCAGCACTCCTATGGCTCGCCGCTCCTACAATGAGCAGTTCTTC CASTPMARRSYNEQFF
TRBJ1-5 - TRBV5-1 - 15 TGCGCCAGCAGCCCCGACGGAGATAGCAATCAGCCCCAGCATTTT CASSPDGDSNQPQHF
TRBJ1-1 - TRBV10-3 - 15 TGTGCCATCAGGCCAGAGACAGGAGGGGCCACTGAAGCTTTCTTT CAIRPETGGATEAFF
TRBJ2-1 TRBD2 TRBV7-9 - 17 TGTGCCAGCAGCCGTCGGACTAGCGGGAGGGCGTACAATGAGCAGTTCTTC CASSRRTSGRAYNEQFF
TRBJ2-7 - TRBV28 - 15 TGTGCCAGCAGTTTAGGAGGGGGAGTTCCCTACGAGCAGTACTTC CASSLGGGVPYEQYF
TRBJ1-2 - TRBV28 - 12 TGTGCCAGCAGATGGAGAGGGTTTGGCTACACCTTC CASRWRGFGYTF
TRBJ2-1 - TRBV29-1 medium-sized 11 TGCAGCGTTGACCGAGGGGGGGAGCAGTTCTTC CSVDRGGEQFF
TRBJ2-7 - TRBV28 - 14 TGTGCCAGCAGTTTAACCGGGACACCGACGGTGCAGTACTTC CASSLTGTPTVQYF
TRBJ1-1 - TRBV4-1 - 16 TGCGCCAGCAGCCAAGGACCCCTCCGGTTAAGAACTGAAGCTTTCTTT CASSQGPLRLRTEAFF
TRBJ2-3 - TRBV4-2 - 14 TGTGCCAGCAGCCCAACCACAGGTGATGGAACGCAGTATTTT CASSPTTGDGTQYF
TRBJ2-7 TRBD2 TRBV4-1 - 15 TGCGCCAGCAGCCAAGTTCCTAGCGGGGCCTACGAGCAGTACTTC CASSQVPSGAYEQYF
TRBJ2-3 TRBD2 TRBV19 few 18 TGTGCCAGTAGTATGAGGACTAGCGGTGGGACGGGCACAGATACGCAGTATTTT CASSMRTSGGTGTDTQYF
TRBJ2-4 TRBD1 TRBV10-3 - 17 TGTGCCATCAGTGAGCCCTCCCCTGGACAGGGCAGAAACATTCAGTACTTC CAISEPSPGQGRNIQYF
TRBJ2-2 - TRBV11-2 - 15 TGTGCCAGCAGCTTAGAATGGGCGGCGACCGGGGAGCTGTTTTTT CASSLEWAATGELFF
TRBJ1-5 - TRBV5-1 - 14 TGCGCCAGCGCGGGCCTTTCGAGCAATCAGCCCCAGCATTTT CASAGLSSNQPQHF
TRBJ2-5 - TRBV7-8 few 11 TGTGCCAGCAGCCTACAAGAGACCCAGTACTTC CASSLQETQYF
TRBJ2-3 - TRBV11-2 - 14 TGTGCCAGCAGCTTAGGAAACGGGGCAGATACGCAGTATTTT CASSLGNGADTQYF
TRBJ1-5 - TRBV6-2/TRBV6-3 - 13 TGTGCCAGCAGCCAGGGTTGGAATCAGCCCCAGCATTTT CASSQGWNQPQHF
TRBJ2-2 TRBD1 TRBV19 - 14 TGTGCCAGCAGGCGACAGGGGAGTACCGGGGAGCTGTTTTTT CASRRQGSTGELFF
TRBJ2-5 - TRBV5-1 - 13 TGCGCCAGCAGCTTGGACTTCCAAGAGACCCAGTACTTC CASSLDFQETQYF
TRBJ2-1 - TRBV20-1 - 10 TGCAGCTGTGGGGCTAATGAGCAGTTCTTC CSCGANEQFF
TRBJ2-1 TRBD2 TRBV11-1 few 14 TGTGCCAGCAGCACCGGACTAGCGGGGCCTGAGCAGTTCTTC CASSTGLAGPEQFF
TRBJ2-1 TRBD2 TRBV28 - 19 TGTGCCAGCAGTTCCCCGGGACTAGCGGGGGAGGGGACCTACAATGAGCAGTTCTTC CASSSPGLAGEGTYNEQFF